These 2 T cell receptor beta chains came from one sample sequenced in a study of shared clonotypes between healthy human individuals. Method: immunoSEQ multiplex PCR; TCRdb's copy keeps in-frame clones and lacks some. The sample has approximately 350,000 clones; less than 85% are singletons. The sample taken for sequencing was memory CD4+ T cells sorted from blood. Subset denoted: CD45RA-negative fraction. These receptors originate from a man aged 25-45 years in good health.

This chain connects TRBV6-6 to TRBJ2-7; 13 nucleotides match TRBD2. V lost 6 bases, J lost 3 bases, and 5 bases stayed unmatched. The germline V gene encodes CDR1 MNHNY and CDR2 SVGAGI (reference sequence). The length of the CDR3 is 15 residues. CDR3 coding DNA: TGTGCCAGCAGACTGGGACTAGCGGGGCACTACGAGCAGTACTTC. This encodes CASRLGLAGHYEQYF.

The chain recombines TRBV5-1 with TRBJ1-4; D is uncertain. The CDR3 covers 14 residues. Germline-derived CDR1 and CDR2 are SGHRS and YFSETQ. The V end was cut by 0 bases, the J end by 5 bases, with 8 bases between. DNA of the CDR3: TGCGCCAGCAGCTTGGGTAAGACCAATGAAAAACTGTTTTTT. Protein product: CASSLGKTNEKLFF.